This T cell receptor (beta chain) stems from a study of vaccination effects on CD4 cells after COVID-19. Study-wide context: Each participant received a vaccine that was either BNT162b2 or mRNA-1273, given as two doses. The two convalescent patients provided samples 16 days and one week before vaccination.

Sequenced by immunoSEQ multiplex PCR; TCRdb stores in-frame clones only, minus some. This sample has 35,000 to 40,000 clones, with about 78% found just once. This clone came up a few times. The antigen is unknown. Using viral peptide pools, the ViraFEST assay grew out antigen-specific CD4+ T cells prior to sequencing. Isolation of CD4+ T cells took place after nine to ten days of culture. SARS-CoV-2 infection was confirmed by PCR in the person between March and December 2020. Each well held about 2.1 million PBMC cultured with 7.5 to 10 ug/ml peptides and around 11 IU/ml IL-2. Trimming shortened V by 4 bases and J by 9 bases, and 10 bases separated the two germline ends. Per the germline V gene, CDR1 is SGHAT and CDR2 is FQNNGV. The CDR3 loop spans 11 amino acids.

J is TRBJ2-7 and V is TRBV11-2; D is possibly TRBD1 (6 bases). The receptor's source is a human donor who had a prior SARS-CoV-2 infection. Sequences were derived from CD4+ T cells from PBMCs cultured with HCoV-NL63 spike peptides, sampled before COVID-19 vaccination. The CDR3 nucleotides are TGTGCCAGCAGCTACGAACAGGGGCAGTACTTC. It translates to CASSYEQGQYF.